The next 10 T cell receptor beta chains were all read from a single sample in a study of cytomegalovirus exposure and HLA in healthy donors. The study ran its PCR with 60 Vbeta and 13 Jbeta primers. Repertoires were generated with immunoSEQ multiplex PCR, while TCRdb's copy carries only in-frame clones and drops some. In the table there are under 45,000 clones, about 80% of which are singletons. Sequencing was done on a sample of PBMCs. The source is a man younger than 45 in good health and CMV-seronegative.

A single count supports this clone. J is TRBJ2-1 and V is TRBV4-3, with 9 bases fitting TRBD2. The CDR3 spans 17 residues. Germline V gene data show CDR1 as LGHNA and CDR2 as YSLEER. Germline trimming cut 3 bases from V and 9 bases from J; bases unmatched to any gene: 15. The CDR3 loop is CASSQDIAGVGFVEQFF. The CDR3 bases are TGCGCCAGCAGCCAGGATATAGCGGGAGTCGGGTTCGTTGAGCAGTTCTTC.

The chain carries TRBV7-9 and TRBJ1-1; D possibly corresponds to TRBD1 (6 bases). V was cut by 5 bases and J by 0 bases, with 13 bases left in between. This CDR3 spans 15 amino acids. Looked up from germline, CDR1 is SEHNR and CDR2 is FQNEAQ (reference sequence). CDR3 amino acids: CASSKIGQMNTEAFF. For the CDR3, the DNA is TGTGCCAGCAGCAAGATCGGACAGATGAACACTGAAGCTTTCTTT.

The rearrangement joins TRBV15 to TRBJ2-3, with D maybe TRBD2 (6 bases). The V and J ends lost 4 bases and 4 bases respectively, with 12 bases between them. The CDR3 is 14 residues long. The germline CDR1 and CDR2 sequences are LNHNV and YYDKDF (reference sequence). CDR3 sequence: CATSNPGESDTQYF. CDR3 bases: TGTGCCACCAGCAATCCGGGGGAATCAGATACGCAGTATTTT.

This clone came up once. This chain links TRBV30 with TRBJ2-3; 9 bases line up with TRBD2. Germline CDR1 GTSNPN, CDR2 SVGIG (reference sequence). The CDR3 has 14 residues. The ends lost 4 bases at V and 5 bases at J; junction bases unmatched: 7. CDR3 in DNA: TGTGCCTGGAATAAGGGACTAGCCGGAGATACGCAGTATTTT. Its protein is CAWNKGLAGDTQYF.

The J gene is TRBJ1-1, the V gene TRBV7-2; D gene unclear. Deletions cut 1 base from V and 0 bases from J, with 6 bases between. CDR1 SGHTA and CDR2 FQGNSA come from the germline V gene. The CDR3 is 14 residues long. CDR3 nucleotide sequence: TGTGCCAGCAGCTTAGTTTACATGAACACTGAAGCTTTCTTT. This gives the protein CASSLVYMNTEAFF.

This clone occurred once. The V and J genes are TRBV18 and TRBJ2-7, with a weak D call TRBD1 (5 bases). V gave up 0 bases and J gave up 3 bases, with 15 bases separating them. The CDR3 extends over 16 amino acids. The germline V gene encodes CDR1 KGHSH and CDR2 LQKENI. CDR3: CASSPPGSRAYYEQYF. For the CDR3, the DNA is TGTGCCAGCTCACCACCGGGCAGCAGGGCCTACTACGAGCAGTACTTC.

The rearrangement uses TRBV28 and TRBJ1-1, with D unresolved. The ends were cut back, 6 bases at V and 2 bases at J, with 7 bases in the middle. CDR1 is MDHEN, CDR2 SYDVKM, per germline. CDR3 size: 12 residues. CDR3 protein: CASSLLNTEAFF. The CDR3 nucleotides are TGTGCCAGCAGCCTTCTTAACACTGAAGCTTTCTTT.

With respect to this clone: At one boundary the junction diverges from the germline segment, which might be a read error. V is TRBV11-3 and J is TRBJ2-2; D may be TRBD2 (6 bases). The germline CDR1 and CDR2 sequences are SGHNT and YENEEA. CDR3 length: 16 amino acids. CDR3 nucleotide sequence: TGTGCCAGCAGCCTTGGGGGACCGGGGGTCACCCGGGAGCTGTTTTTT. Translating it yields CASSLGGPGVTRELFF. The complete variable domain, with remaining parts taken from reference TRBV11-3 and TRBJ2-2, reads EAGVVQSPRYKIIEKKQPVAFWCNPISGHNTLYWYLQNLGQGPELLIRYENEEAVDDSQLPKDRFSAERLKGVDSTLKIQPAELGDSAVYLCASSLGGPGVTRELFFGEGSRLTVL.

The genes are TRBV6-5 and TRBJ2-7; 7 nucleotides match TRBD2. Germline V gene data show CDR1 as MNHEY and CDR2 as SVGAGI. The CDR3 runs to 16 residues. Germline trimming cut 0 bases from V and 4 bases from J; bases unmatched to any gene: 9. The CDR3 DNA follows: TGTGCCAGCAGTTACTCGGCGCAGGGAGGGTGGTACGAGCAGTACTTC. It yields the protein CASSYSAQGGWYEQYF.

The chain links TRBV5-8 to TRBJ1-1, with 7 bases aligning to TRBD1. Trimming at V came to 3 bases and at J to 6 bases, leaving 11 bases not matched to a gene. Germline CDR1 SGHTS, CDR2 YDEGEE. The CDR3 length is 15 residues. For the CDR3, the DNA is TGTGCCAGCAGCTGGGGAACAGGGGTGGAGGCTGAAGCTTTCTTT. Encoded protein: CASSWGTGVEAEAFF.